The 13 T cell receptor beta chains given below trace back to one sample, sequenced in a study of T cell responses to AZD1222 COVID-19 vaccine. Generated by immunoSEQ multiplex PCR, the TCRdb table keeps only in-frame clones and is missing some. The sample yields fewer than 85,000 clones, roughly 85% seen once. The material sequenced was peripheral blood, taken 28 days after the second AZD1222 dose. These receptors were taken from an adult who received the AZD1222 COVID-19 vaccine.

The chain joins TRBV19 to TRBJ2-3, with TRBD1 as a possible D gene (5 bases). Germline CDR1 reads LNHDA; CDR2 reads SQIVND (reference sequence). V lost 5 bases, J lost 0 bases, and 9 bases lay in between. This CDR3 is built from 14 residues. The CDR3 sequence: CASSWGYSTDTQYF. As DNA, the CDR3 is TGTGCCAGTAGTTGGGGCTATAGCACAGATACGCAGTATTTT.

The chain couples TRBV30 to TRBJ1-3, with D hard to call. Germline V CDR1 and CDR2: GTSNPN, SVGIG (reference sequence). Trimming took off 2 bases at V and 0 bases at J, with 8 bases between the two ends. The CDR3 extends over 14 amino acids. The CDR3 coding sequence is TGTGCCTGGAGTCTCTTGACCTCTGGAAACACCATATATTTT. Translated: CAWSLLTSGNTIYF.

Note on this clone: Within the sample, other DNA sequences also encode this same CDR3. J is TRBJ1-1 and V is TRBV6-5; possible D gene TRBD1, 6 bases. Germline V gene data show CDR1 as MNHEY and CDR2 as SVGAGI. V was trimmed by 5 bases and J by 0 bases, leaving 7 bases between them. The CDR3 is made up of 13 amino acids. The DNA of the CDR3 is TGTGCCAGCAGTAGGGGGGTGAACACTGAAGCTTTCTTT. Amino acid sequence: CASSRGVNTEAFF.

The chain carries TRBV19 and TRBJ1-5; no clear D. Per the germline V gene, CDR1 is LNHDA and CDR2 is SQIVND (reference sequence). Trimming removed 7 bases from V and 2 bases from J, with 6 bases in between. This CDR3 comprises 12 residues. The DNA of the CDR3 is TGTGCCAGTACGGGAGGCAATCAGCCCCAGCATTTT. Protein sequence: CASTGGNQPQHF.

This sequence joins TRBV27 and TRBJ2-5; 8 bases map to TRBD1. J lost 4 bases, V lost 5 bases, and 9 bases had no gene match. Germline CDR1 MNHEY, CDR2 SMNVEV (reference sequence). This CDR3 spans 15 amino acids. CDR3 bases: TGTGCCAGCAGTAACGGACAGGGTTCACGAGAGACCCAGTACTTC. Protein product: CASSNGQGSRETQYF.

The chain joins TRBV7-9 to TRBJ1-2, with 7 nucleotides matching TRBD1. The trim removed 5 bases at V and 3 bases at J, leaving 3 bases unmatched. The CDR3 has 13 residues. The germline gives CDR1 SEHNR, CDR2 FQNEAQ (reference sequence). In DNA form, the CDR3 reads TGTGCCAGCAGCCAAGGACAGGACTATGGCTACACCTTC. It yields the protein CASSQGQDYGYTF.

This clone was observed a handful of times. This chain links TRBV7-3 with TRBJ1-1; a possible D gene is TRBD1 (5 bases). Germline-derived CDR1 and CDR2 are SGHTA and FQGTGA. The ends were cut back, 0 bases at V and 0 bases at J, with 5 bases in the middle. The CDR3 loop spans 14 amino acids. In DNA, the CDR3 is TGTGCCAGCAGCTTAACAGGGGTGAACACTGAAGCTTTCTTT. This encodes CASSLTGVNTEAFF.

This chain uses TRBV9 with TRBJ1-2, with TRBD1 matching 9 bases. From germline, CDR1 is SGDLS and CDR2 YYNGEE. This CDR3 spans 17 amino acids. Trimming cost V 0 bases and J 7 bases; bases outside gene matches: 13. Here the CDR3 reads CASSVGIGTGKGGGYTF. The CDR3 coding sequence is TGTGCCAGCAGCGTAGGGATCGGGACAGGGAAAGGCGGTGGCTACACCTTC.

The chain carries TRBV6-5 and TRBJ2-7; TRBD1 might be the D (5 bases). V lost 0 bases and J 5 bases, leaving 8 bases between the germline ends. This CDR3 contains 13 residues. Germline-derived CDR1 and CDR2 are MNHEY and SVGAGI. The CDR3 loop reads CASSYSKGHEQYF. The CDR3 DNA follows: TGTGCCAGCAGTTACTCGAAGGGGCACGAGCAGTACTTC.

This clone was observed a single time. The chain uses TRBV18 and TRBJ2-4; a weak D match, TRBD1 (6 bases). Trimming took off 2 bases at V and 0 bases at J, with 23 bases between the two ends. The CDR3 length is 20 residues. The germline gives CDR1 KGHSH, CDR2 LQKENI. The CDR3 is CASSPDGWGHSEEAKNIQYF. The CDR3 DNA follows: TGTGCCAGCTCACCAGACGGGTGGGGGCATAGCGAGGAAGCCAAAAACATTCAGTACTTC. The entire variable domain, with the rest obtained from reference TRBV18 and TRBJ2-4, is as follows: NAGVMQNPRHLVRRRGQEARLRCSPMKGHSHVYWYRQLPEEGLKFMVYLQKENIIDESGMPKERFSAEFPKEGPSILRIQQVVRGDSAAYFCASSPDGWGHSEEAKNIQYFGAGTRLSVL.

The chain uses TRBV13 and TRBJ2-1, with D hard to call. The length of the CDR3 is 13 residues. Between the trimmed V and J ends, which lost 0 bases and 7 bases, there was a span of 7 bases. Germline assignment: CDR1 PRHDT and CDR2 FYEKMQ (reference sequence). CDR3 residues: CASSLGGLNEQFF. The CDR3 DNA follows: TGTGCCAGCAGCTTAGGAGGGTTAAATGAGCAGTTCTTC.

The rearrangement uses TRBV20-1 and TRBJ1-3, with D unresolved. The CDR3 is made up of 11 amino acids. The V end was cut by 7 bases, the J end by 2 bases, with 6 bases between. The germline CDR1 and CDR2 sequences are DFQATT and SNEGSKA (reference sequence). The CDR3 DNA reads as TGCAGTGTCGCAGCTGGAAACACCATATATTTT. This gives the protein CSVAAGNTIYF.

The chain carries TRBV6-5 and TRBJ1-5; 8 bases map to TRBD1. The CDR3 has 14 amino acids. After removal of 6 bases from V and 9 bases from J, the junction contained 10 bases not matched to a gene. Germline V gene data show CDR1 as MNHEY and CDR2 as SVGAGI. The CDR3 spells CASRGGQGYGPQHF. CDR3 DNA sequence: TGTGCCAGCAGGGGCGGACAGGGCTACGGGCCCCAGCATTTT.